The TCR beta chain under discussion was sequenced for a study of CXCR3-negative and CXCR3-positive naive CD8 T cells. The study's findings and limits: CXCR3-positive naive cells had more hydrophobic TRB CDR3s than CXCR3-negative naive cells. Similar TRBV-TRBJ usage characterized naive CXCR3-negative and CXCR3-positive cells; memory cells differed.

The libraries of TRB cDNA were constructed through 5' RACE using UMI labels. TCRdb reworked the 5' RACE reads into one entry per CDR3 protein, no DNA. This sample's clone table lists under 7,000 distinct CDR3 sequences. Considering frequency, this clonotype is medium-sized. The antigen remains unidentified. CDR3 length: 14 amino acids. Germline V gene sequence: CDR1 SQVTM, CDR2 ANQGSEA. This receptor was obtained from a human donor in good health. Some clones in this sample may be carry-over from other donors' samples. The V gene is TRBV29-1, the J gene TRBJ2-3; no DNA is available, so the TRBD1 call from TCRdb remains unchecked. What was sequenced was naive CXCR3+ CD8+ T cells from blood. Subset described: CD45RO-CCR7+CD27+CD95- naive CD8+ T cells expressing CXCR3 (TNR3+). The CDR3 loop reads CSVAGGLMTDTQYF.